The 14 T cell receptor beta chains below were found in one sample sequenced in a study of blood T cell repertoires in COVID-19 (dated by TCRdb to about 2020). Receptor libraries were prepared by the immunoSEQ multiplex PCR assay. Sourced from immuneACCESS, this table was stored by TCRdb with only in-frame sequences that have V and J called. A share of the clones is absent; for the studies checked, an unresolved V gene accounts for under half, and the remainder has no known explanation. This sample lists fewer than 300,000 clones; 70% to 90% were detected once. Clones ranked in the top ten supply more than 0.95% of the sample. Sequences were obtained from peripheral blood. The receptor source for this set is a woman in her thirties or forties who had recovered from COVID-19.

The CDR3 bases are TGTGCCATCAGAGCCGGACAGGGGGCTGGTCAGCCCCAGCATTTT. Protein product: CAIRAGQGAGQPQHF. This sequence joins TRBV10-3 and TRBJ1-5; 11 bases agree with TRBD1. The trim removed 6 bases at V and 6 bases at J, leaving 7 bases unmatched. The CDR3 contains 15 residues. Germline CDR1 and CDR2: ENHRY and SYGVKD.

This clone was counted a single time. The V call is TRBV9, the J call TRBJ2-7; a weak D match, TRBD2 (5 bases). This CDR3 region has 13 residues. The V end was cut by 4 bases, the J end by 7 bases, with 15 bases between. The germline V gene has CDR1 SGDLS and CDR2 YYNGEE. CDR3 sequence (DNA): TGTGCCAGCAGCCCCCGTTGGGAGCGGGAGCAGTACTTC. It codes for CASSPRWEREQYF.

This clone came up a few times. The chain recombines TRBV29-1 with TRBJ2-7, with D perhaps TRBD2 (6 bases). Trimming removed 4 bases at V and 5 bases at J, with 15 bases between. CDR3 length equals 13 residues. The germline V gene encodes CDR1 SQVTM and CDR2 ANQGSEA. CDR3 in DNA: TGCAGCGTTGCTATGCTAGCGTCCCACGAGCAGTACTTC. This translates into CSVAMLASHEQYF.

The CDR3 is CASSLVGGYYEQYF. For the CDR3, the DNA is TGTGCCAGCAGCTTAGTTGGGGGCTACTACGAGCAGTACTTC. The chain recombines TRBV7-9 with TRBJ2-7; D is perhaps TRBD1 (6 bases). The V and J ends lost 1 base and 3 bases respectively, with 10 bases between them. There are 14 residues in the CDR3. Per germline, CDR1 SEHNR and CDR2 FQNEAQ (reference sequence). The whole variable domain, remainder taken from reference TRBV7-9 and TRBJ2-7, is DTGVSQNPRHKITKRGQNVTFRCDPISEHNRLYWYRQTLGQGPEFLTYFQNEAQLEKSRLLSDRFSAERPKGSFSTLEIQRTEQGDSAMYLCASSLVGGYYEQYFGPGTRLTVT.

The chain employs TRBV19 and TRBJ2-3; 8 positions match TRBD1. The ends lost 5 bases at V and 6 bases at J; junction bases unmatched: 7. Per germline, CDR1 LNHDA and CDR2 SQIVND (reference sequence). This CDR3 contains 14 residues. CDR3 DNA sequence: TGTGCCAGTAGTCGCCAGGGGGCTGGTGATACGCAGTATTTT. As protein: CASSRQGAGDTQYF.

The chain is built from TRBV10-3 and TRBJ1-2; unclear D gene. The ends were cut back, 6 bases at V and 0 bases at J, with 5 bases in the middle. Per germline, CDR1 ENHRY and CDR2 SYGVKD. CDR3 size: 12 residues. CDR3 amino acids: CAIRGANYGYTF. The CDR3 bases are TGTGCCATCAGGGGAGCTAACTATGGCTACACCTTC.

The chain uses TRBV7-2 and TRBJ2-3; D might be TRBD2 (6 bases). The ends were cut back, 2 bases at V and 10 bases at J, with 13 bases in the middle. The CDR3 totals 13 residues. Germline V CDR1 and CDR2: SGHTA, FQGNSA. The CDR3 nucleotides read TGTGCCAGCAGCTTATTGGGCGGGGCGCCGCAGTATTTT. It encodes CASSLLGGAPQYF.

The chain's CDR3 is CASSPPWGGQGEQFF. CDR3 DNA sequence: TGTGCCAGCTCACCACCGTGGGGGGGACAAGGTGAGCAGTTCTTC. The J gene is TRBJ2-1, the V gene TRBV18; D is possibly TRBD2 (7 bases). The CDR3 is 15 residues long. Per the germline V gene, CDR1 is KGHSH and CDR2 is LQKENI. V was cut by 0 bases and J by 9 bases, with 15 bases left in between.

This chain's CDR3 is CSVAPGQGPSGNTIYF. Written as DNA, the CDR3 is TGCAGCGTTGCCCCCGGACAGGGGCCCTCTGGAAACACCATATATTTT. The chain uses TRBV29-1 and TRBJ1-3; 9 nucleotides line up with TRBD1. Unmatched junction bases numbered 7, after V lost 4 bases and J lost 0 bases. CDR1 SQVTM and CDR2 ANQGSEA come from the germline V gene. This CDR3 has 16 residues.

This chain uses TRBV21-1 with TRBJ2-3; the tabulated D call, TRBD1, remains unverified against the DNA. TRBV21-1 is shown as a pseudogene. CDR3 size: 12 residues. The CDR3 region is CARQGGEDTQYF. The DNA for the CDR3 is TGTGCCAGACAGGGCGGAGAAGATACGCAGTATTTT.

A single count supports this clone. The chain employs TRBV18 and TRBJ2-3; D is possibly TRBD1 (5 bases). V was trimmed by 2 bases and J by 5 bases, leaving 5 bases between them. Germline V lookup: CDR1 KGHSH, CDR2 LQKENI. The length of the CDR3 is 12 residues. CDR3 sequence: CASSPRGDTQYF. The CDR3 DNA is TGTGCCAGCTCACCAAGGGGAGATACGCAGTATTTT.

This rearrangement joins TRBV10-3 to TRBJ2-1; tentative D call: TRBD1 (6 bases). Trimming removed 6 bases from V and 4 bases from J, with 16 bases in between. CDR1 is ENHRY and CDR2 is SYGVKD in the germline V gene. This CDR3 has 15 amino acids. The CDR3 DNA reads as TGTGCCATCAGGGACAGCGGAGGCGGATACAATGAGCAGTTCTTC. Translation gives CAIRDSGGGYNEQFF.

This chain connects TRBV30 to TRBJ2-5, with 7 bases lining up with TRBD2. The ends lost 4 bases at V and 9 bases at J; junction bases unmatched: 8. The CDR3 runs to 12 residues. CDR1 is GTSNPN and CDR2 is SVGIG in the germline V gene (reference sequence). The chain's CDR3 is CAWKSGGVAQYF. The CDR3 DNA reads TGTGCCTGGAAATCGGGAGGCGTCGCCCAGTACTTC.

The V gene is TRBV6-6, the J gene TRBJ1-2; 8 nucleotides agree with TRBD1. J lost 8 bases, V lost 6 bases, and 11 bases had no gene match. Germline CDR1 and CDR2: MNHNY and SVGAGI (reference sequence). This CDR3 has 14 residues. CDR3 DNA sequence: TGTGCCAGCAGCCCGACCGGGACAGGAAAAGGCTACACCTTC. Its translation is CASSPTGTGKGYTF.